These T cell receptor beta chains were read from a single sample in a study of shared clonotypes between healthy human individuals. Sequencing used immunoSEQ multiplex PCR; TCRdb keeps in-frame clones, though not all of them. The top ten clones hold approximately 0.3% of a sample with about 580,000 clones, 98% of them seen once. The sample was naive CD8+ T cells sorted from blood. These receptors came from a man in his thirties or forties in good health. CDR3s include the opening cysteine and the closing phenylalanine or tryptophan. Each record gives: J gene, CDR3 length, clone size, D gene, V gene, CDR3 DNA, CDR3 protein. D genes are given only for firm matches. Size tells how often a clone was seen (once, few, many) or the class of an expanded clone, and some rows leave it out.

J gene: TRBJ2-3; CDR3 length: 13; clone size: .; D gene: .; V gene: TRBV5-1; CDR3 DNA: TGCGCCAGCAGTTTGCAGGGGACAGATACGCAGTATTTT; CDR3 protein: CASSLQGTDTQYF
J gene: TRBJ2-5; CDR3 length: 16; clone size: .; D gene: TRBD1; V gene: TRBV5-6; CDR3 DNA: TGTGCCAGCAGCCCGGGACAGGGGGGAAGTCGAGAGACCCAGTACTTC; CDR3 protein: CASSPGQGGSRETQYF
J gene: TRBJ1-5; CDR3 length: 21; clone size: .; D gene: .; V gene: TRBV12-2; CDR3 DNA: TGTGCAAGTCGCTTACCTATATGGGACAGCACGAGTAAAAAAGACAATCAGCCCCAGCATTTT; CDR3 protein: CASRLPIWDSTSKKDNQPQHF
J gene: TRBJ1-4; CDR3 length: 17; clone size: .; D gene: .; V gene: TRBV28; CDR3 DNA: TGTGCCAGCAGTCCCGGGAGGGGGACCCTGTCTAATGAAAAACTGTTTTTT; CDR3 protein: CASSPGRGTLSNEKLFF
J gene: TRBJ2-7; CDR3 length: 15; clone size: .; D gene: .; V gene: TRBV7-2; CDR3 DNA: TGTGCCAGCAGCTTATCTGCAACCAGCTCCTACGAGCAGTACTTC; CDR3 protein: CASSLSATSSYEQYF
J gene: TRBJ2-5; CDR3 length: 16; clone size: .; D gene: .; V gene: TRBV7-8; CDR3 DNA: TGTGCCAGCAGCGCCAACAGGGCCAGGGGCGAAGAGACCCAGTACTTC; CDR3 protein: CASSANRARGEETQYF
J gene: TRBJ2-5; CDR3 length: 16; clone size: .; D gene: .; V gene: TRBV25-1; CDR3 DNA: TGTGCCAGCAGTAAAGGGGTTAGCGTAGTCCAAGAGACCCAGTACTTC; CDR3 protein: CASSKGVSVVQETQYF
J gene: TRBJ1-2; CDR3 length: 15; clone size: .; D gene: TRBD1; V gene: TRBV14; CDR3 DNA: TGTGCCAGCAGCCAAGGGACAGGGGCCGGCTATGGCTACACCTTC; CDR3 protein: CASSQGTGAGYGYTF
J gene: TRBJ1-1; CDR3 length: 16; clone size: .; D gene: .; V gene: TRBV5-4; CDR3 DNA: TGTGCCAGCAGCTTGGTTGGGGCGGGGATGAACACTGAAGCTTTCTTT; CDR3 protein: CASSLVGAGMNTEAFF
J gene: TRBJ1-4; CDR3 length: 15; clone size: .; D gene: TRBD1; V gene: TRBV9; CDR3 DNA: TGTGCCAGCAGCGTAGAGGGGACAGGGCGGGAAAAACTGTTTTTT; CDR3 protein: CASSVEGTGREKLFF
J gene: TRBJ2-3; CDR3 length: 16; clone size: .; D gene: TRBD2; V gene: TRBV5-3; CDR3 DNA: TGTGCCAGAAGTCGCGGGCGTCGGGAGGGCTTAGATACGCAGTATTTT; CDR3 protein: CARSRGRREGLDTQYF
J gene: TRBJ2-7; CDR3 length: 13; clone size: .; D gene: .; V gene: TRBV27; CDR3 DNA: TGTGCCAGCAGTTTATATCGATCCTACGAGCAGTACTTC; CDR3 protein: CASSLYRSYEQYF
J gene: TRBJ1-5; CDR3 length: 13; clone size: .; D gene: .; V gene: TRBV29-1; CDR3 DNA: TGCAGCGTGGGGGGAGGACTTGAGCAGCCCCAGCATTTT; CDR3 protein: CSVGGGLEQPQHF
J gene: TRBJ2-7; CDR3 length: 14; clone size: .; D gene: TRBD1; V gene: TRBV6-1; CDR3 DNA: TGTGCCAGCACCCGGGACAGGGGTGTCTACGAGCAGTACTTC; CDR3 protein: CASTRDRGVYEQYF
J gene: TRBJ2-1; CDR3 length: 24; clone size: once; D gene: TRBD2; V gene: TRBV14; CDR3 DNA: TGTGCCAGCAGCCCTCCTTCGGGGTCTAGGACTAGCGGGAGACGGGGTGGAAGGTACAATGAGCAGTTCTTC; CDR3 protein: CASSPPSGSRTSGRRGGRYNEQFF
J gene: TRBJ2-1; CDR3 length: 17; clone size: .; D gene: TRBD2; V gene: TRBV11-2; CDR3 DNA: TGTGCCAGCAGCTTAAGACTAGCGGGTCTCTCCTACAATGAGCAGTTCTTC; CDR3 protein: CASSLRLAGLSYNEQFF